This section outlines one T cell receptor beta chain sequence together with its context. The antigen is not known. Genomic DNA templated the TCR beta VDJ and CDR3 profiling. In TCRdb, the reads were re-called with MiXCR into one record per CDR3 protein. Of about 190,000 distinct CDR3 sequences in the sample, less than 65% were seen once. This sample stems from a study of CD8+CD57+ T cells in acquired aplastic anemia. At the level of the study: Isolated CD4+ and CD8+ cells, once sorted, yielded DNA averaging roughly 3 ug. Study observations and caveats: Patients and controls had in common 25 to 30 CD8+ CDR3 sequences. CD8+ Simpson's diversity showed no significant patient-control difference.

Germline assignment: CDR1 SNHLY and CDR2 FYNNEI. This CDR3 comprises 14 residues. Trimming pared 2 bases from V and 3 bases from J, leaving 8 bases between. The sequenced material came from sorted CD4+, CD8+, or CD8+CD57+ T cells (not recorded which) from PBMCs. This sequence joins TRBV2 and TRBJ1-5; D unclear. The sequence came from a human donor with severe aplastic anemia or a healthy control (not recorded which). The CDR3 sequence is CASSEIRNNQPQHF. In nucleotides, the CDR3 is TGTGCCAGCAGTGAAATCAGAAACAATCAGCCCCAGCATTTT.